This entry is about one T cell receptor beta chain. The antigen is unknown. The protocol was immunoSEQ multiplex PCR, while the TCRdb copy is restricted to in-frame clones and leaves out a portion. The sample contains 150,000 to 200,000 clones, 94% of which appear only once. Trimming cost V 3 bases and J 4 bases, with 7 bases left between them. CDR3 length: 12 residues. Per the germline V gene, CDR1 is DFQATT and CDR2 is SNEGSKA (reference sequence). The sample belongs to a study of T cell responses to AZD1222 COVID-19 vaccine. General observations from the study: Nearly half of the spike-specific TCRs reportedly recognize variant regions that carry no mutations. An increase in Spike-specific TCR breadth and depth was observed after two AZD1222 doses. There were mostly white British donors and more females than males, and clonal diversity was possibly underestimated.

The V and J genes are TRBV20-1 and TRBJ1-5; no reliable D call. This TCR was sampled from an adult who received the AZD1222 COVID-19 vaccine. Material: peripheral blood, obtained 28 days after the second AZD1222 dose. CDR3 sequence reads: CSASGPNQPQHF. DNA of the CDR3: TGCAGTGCTAGTGGTCCGAATCAGCCCCAGCATTTT.